Listed here are 13 T cell receptor beta chains from one sample, sequenced in a study of cytomegalovirus exposure and HLA in healthy donors. The PCR ran on 60 Vbeta and 13 Jbeta primers. TCRdb keeps only in-frame clones here, not all; method: immunoSEQ multiplex PCR. The repertoire holds roughly 150,000 clones, with almost 80% as singletons. The sample comprised PBMCs. The receptors originated from a man aged 18 to 29 in good health and CMV-seropositive.

The chain links TRBV11-2 to TRBJ2-7; 10 bases match TRBD2. V lost 7 bases to trimming and J lost 2 bases; unmatched junction nucleotides: 5. The CDR3 length is 14 residues. Germline CDR1 and CDR2: SGHAT and FQNNGV. The CDR3 bases are TGTGCCAGCACCTCTAGCGGGAGAGCCTACGAGCAGTACTTC. This sequence encodes CASTSSGRAYEQYF. Based on the CDR3 plus reference TRBV11-2 and TRBJ2-7, the full variable domain is EAGVAQSPRYKIIEKRQSVAFWCNPISGHATLYWYQQILGQGPKLLIQFQNNGVVDDSQLPKDRFSAERLKGVDSTLKIQPAKLEDSAVYLCASTSSGRAYEQYFGPGTRLTVT.

This clone was seen once. This chain uses TRBV15 with TRBJ2-3; D is possibly TRBD2 (5 bases). V was shortened by 5 bases and J by 7 bases, with 19 bases between the two germline ends. The CDR3 has 15 amino acids. Germline values: CDR1 LNHNV, CDR2 YYDKDF (reference sequence). CDR3 sequence (DNA): TGTGCCACCAGCCTCACACGTAGGACTCAGAATACGCAGTATTTT. It translates to CATSLTRRTQNTQYF.

This clone was picked up a small number of times. The V and J genes are TRBV5-1 and TRBJ1-2, with TRBD1 identical over 7 bases. The CDR3 runs 15 residues. Per the germline V gene, CDR1 is SGHRS and CDR2 is YFSETQ. Losses at the gene ends were 4 bases for V and 3 bases for J; bases not matched to a gene: 9. The CDR3 region is CASSPGPDRDYGYTF. DNA for the CDR3: TGCGCCAGCAGCCCGGGACCCGACAGGGACTATGGCTACACCTTC.

This chain links TRBV7-6 with TRBJ2-4; a weak D match, TRBD2 (5 bases). Germline V gene data show CDR1 as SGHVS and CDR2 as FNYEAQ. The V end lost 1 base, the J end lost 0 bases, and 10 bases lay between the germline ends. The CDR3 runs 16 residues. The CDR3 DNA sequence: TGTGCCAGCAGCTTAGTCGAGGGAATAGCCAAAAACATTCAGTACTTC. Encoded protein: CASSLVEGIAKNIQYF.

The chain uses TRBV19 and TRBJ1-5, with 7 bases fitting TRBD1. The length of the CDR3 is 16 residues. The V gene end was trimmed by 5 bases and the J gene end by 4 bases; junction bases not matched to a gene: 11. The germline CDR1 and CDR2 sequences are LNHDA and SQIVND (reference sequence). The CDR3 DNA sequence: TGTGCCAGTAGTCTTTTAAGGGCAGGGGGGAATCAGCCCCAGCATTTT. Translation: CASSLLRAGGNQPQHF.

J is TRBJ2-7 and V is TRBV6-1; D unresolved. The CDR3 runs to 13 residues. The germline V and J ends were trimmed by 6 bases and 1 base, with 10 bases remaining between them. Per germline, CDR1 MNHNS and CDR2 SASEGT. The CDR3 spells CASRQTYSYEQYF. DNA for the CDR3: TGTGCCAGCAGGCAGACTTATTCCTACGAGCAGTACTTC.

The chain joins TRBV6-5 to TRBJ2-3; D call uncertain. In germline, CDR1 is MNHEY, CDR2 SVGAGI. The CDR3 sequence is 12 residues long. Deletions cut 5 bases from V and 6 bases from J, with 9 bases between. Written as DNA, the CDR3 is TGTGCCAGCAGTCTCGACTCGGATACGCAGTATTTT. It encodes CASSLDSDTQYF.

The gene calls are TRBV7-9 and TRBJ2-7; 9 nucleotides align to TRBD2. The CDR3 sequence is 15 residues long. Germline V gene sequence: CDR1 SEHNR, CDR2 FQNEAQ (reference sequence). The trim removed 4 bases at V and 3 bases at J, leaving 7 bases unmatched. The CDR3 DNA reads as TGTGCCAGCAGCTCACGGGATAGCGGGAGCTACGAGCAGTACTTC. Translated, it gives CASSSRDSGSYEQYF. The full variable domain, in which reference TRBV7-9 and TRBJ2-7 provide the parts outside the CDR3, is DTGVSQNPRHKITKRGQNVTFRCDPISEHNRLYWYRQTLGQGPEFLTYFQNEAQLEKSRLLSDRFSAERPKGSFSTLEIQRTEQGDSAMYLCASSSRDSGSYEQYFGPGTRLTVT.

The V and J genes are TRBV10-3 and TRBJ2-2, with a tentative D call TRBD2 (6 bases). In germline, CDR1 is ENHRY, CDR2 SYGVKD. Trimming took off 7 bases at V and 5 bases at J, with 17 bases between the two ends. The CDR3 is 15 residues long. The CDR3 region is CAITGSGAGTGELFF. The CDR3 DNA reads as TGTGCCATCACCGGTAGTGGGGCGGGGACCGGGGAGCTGTTTTTT.

This clone was counted between two and nine times. This sequence joins TRBV5-5 and TRBJ1-1, with 9 bases that match TRBD1. V was pared by 4 bases and J by 6 bases, with 13 bases of the junction left unmatched. The germline gives CDR1 SGHKS, CDR2 YYEKEE (reference sequence). This CDR3 is built from 16 residues. CDR3 protein: CASSLTWGQGFPEAFF. The CDR3 region has the DNA TGTGCCAGCAGCCTGACCTGGGGACAGGGTTTCCCTGAAGCTTTCTTT.

CDR3 bases: TGTGCCAGCAGTTTCGGGACAGGGCAAACAGGAAACACCATATATTTT. The encoded protein is CASSFGTGQTGNTIYF. This rearrangement joins TRBV6-5 to TRBJ1-3, with 9 bases matching TRBD1. Germline V gives CDR1 MNHEY, CDR2 SVGAGI. The CDR3 totals 16 residues. With 4 bases clipped from V and 4 bases from J, the junction kept 8 bases outside the gene matches.

The chain uses TRBV27 and TRBJ1-2; 7 positions match TRBD1. The germline CDR1 and CDR2 sequences are MNHEY and SMNVEV (reference sequence). The CDR3 sequence is 14 residues long. V trimming: 6 bases; J trimming: 7 bases; junction bases outside the gene matches: 11. CDR3 DNA sequence: TGTGCCAGCAGCCCAGGGGGACTGGGGTTTGGCTACACCTTC. This gives the protein CASSPGGLGFGYTF.

CDR3: CASTQGGGHTEAFF. The CDR3 nucleotides are TGTGCCAGCACCCAGGGCGGCGGCCACACTGAAGCTTTCTTT. V and J are TRBV6-5 and TRBJ1-1, with D maybe TRBD1 (5 bases). CDR3 length equals 14 residues. With 7 bases removed from V and 3 bases from J, the gap between germline ends came to 15 bases. Germline V gene lookup returns CDR1 MNHEY and CDR2 SVGAGI.